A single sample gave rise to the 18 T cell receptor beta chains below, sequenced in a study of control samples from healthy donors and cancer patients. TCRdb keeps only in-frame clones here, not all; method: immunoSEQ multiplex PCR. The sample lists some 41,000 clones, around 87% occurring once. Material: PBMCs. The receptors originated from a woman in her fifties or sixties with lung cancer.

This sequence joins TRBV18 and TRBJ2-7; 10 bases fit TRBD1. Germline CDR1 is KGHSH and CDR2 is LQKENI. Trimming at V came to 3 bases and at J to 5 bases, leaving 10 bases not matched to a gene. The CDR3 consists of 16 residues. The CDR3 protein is CASSPSTAGQGDEQYF. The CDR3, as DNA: TGTGCCAGCTCACCGTCCACAGCCGGACAGGGGGACGAGCAGTACTTC.

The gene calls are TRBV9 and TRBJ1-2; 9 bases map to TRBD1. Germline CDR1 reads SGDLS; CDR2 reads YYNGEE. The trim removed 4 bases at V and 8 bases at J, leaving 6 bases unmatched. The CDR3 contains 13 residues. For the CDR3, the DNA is TGTGCCAGCAGCCCGAGGGACAGGGAAGGCTACACCTTC. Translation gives CASSPRDREGYTF. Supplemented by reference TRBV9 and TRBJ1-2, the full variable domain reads DSGVTQTPKHLITATGQRVTLRCSPRSGDLSVYWYQQSLDQGLQFLIQYYNGEERAKGNILERFSAQQFPDLHSELNLSSLELGDSALYFCASSPRDREGYTFGSGTRLTVV.

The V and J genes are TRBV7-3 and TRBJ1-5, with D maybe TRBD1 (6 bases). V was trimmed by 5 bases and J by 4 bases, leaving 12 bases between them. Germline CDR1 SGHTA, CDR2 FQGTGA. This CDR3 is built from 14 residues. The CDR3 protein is CASSPGGGNQPQHF. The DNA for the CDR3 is TGTGCCAGCAGCCCTGGGGGCGGGAATCAGCCCCAGCATTTT.

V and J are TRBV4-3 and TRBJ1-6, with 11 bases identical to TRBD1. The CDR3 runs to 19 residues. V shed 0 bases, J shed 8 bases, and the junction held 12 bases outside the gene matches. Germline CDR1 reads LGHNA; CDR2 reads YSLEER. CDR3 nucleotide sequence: TGCGCCAGCAGCCAAGAAAATGAAGGACAGGGGGCTCCCTATTCACCCCTCCACTTT. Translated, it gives CASSQENEGQGAPYSPLHF.

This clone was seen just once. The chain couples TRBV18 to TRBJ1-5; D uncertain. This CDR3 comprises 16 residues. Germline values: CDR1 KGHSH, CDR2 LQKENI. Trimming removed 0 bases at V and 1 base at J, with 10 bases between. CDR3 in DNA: TGTGCCAGCTCACCACCGTCCCCTATGAGCAATCAGCCCCAGCATTTT. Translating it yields CASSPPSPMSNQPQHF. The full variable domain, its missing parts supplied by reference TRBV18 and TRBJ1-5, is NAGVMQNPRHLVRRRGQEARLRCSPMKGHSHVYWYRQLPEEGLKFMVYLQKENIIDESGMPKERFSAEFPKEGPSILRIQQVVRGDSAAYFCASSPPSPMSNQPQHFGDGTRLSIL.

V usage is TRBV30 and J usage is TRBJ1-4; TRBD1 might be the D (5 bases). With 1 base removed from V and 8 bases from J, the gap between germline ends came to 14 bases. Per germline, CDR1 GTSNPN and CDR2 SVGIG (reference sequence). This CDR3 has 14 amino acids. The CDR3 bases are TGTGCCTGGAGTGAAGGTGGGGCTGGAGAAAAACTGTTTTTT. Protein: CAWSEGGAGEKLFF.

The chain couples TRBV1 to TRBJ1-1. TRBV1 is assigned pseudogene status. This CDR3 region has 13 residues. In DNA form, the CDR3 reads TGCACCAGCAGCCAAGATGGGGGCACTGAAGCTTTCTTT. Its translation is CTSSQDGGTEAFF.

The CDR3 reads CASSSYSGTGRMFF. CDR3 DNA sequence: TGTGCCAGCAGTTCCTATTCCGGGACAGGGAGGATGTTTTTT. This chain links TRBV27 with TRBJ2-2; 9 bases are shared with TRBD1. This CDR3 spans 14 amino acids. Losses at the gene ends were 4 bases for V and 15 bases for J; bases not matched to a gene: 12. Germline V gene sequence: CDR1 MNHEY, CDR2 SMNVEV (reference sequence).

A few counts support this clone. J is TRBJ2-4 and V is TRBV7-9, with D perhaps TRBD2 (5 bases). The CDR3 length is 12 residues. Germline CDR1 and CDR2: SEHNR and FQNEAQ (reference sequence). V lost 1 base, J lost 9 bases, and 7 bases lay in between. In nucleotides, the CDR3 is TGTGCCAGCAGCTTAGGGACTCGCATTCAGTACTTC. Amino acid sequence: CASSLGTRIQYF.

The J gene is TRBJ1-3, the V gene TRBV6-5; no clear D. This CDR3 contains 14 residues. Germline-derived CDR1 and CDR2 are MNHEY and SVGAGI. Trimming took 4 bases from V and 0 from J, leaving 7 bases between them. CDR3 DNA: TGTGCCAGCAGTTTAGGCGGCTCTGGAAACACCATATATTTT. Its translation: CASSLGGSGNTIYF.

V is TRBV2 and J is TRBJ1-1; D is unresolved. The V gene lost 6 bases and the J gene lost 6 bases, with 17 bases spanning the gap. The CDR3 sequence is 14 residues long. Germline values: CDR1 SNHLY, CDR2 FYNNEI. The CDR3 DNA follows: TGTGCCAGCAGCCCCACGGCGGCGCAATCTGAAGCTTTCTTT. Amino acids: CASSPTAAQSEAFF.

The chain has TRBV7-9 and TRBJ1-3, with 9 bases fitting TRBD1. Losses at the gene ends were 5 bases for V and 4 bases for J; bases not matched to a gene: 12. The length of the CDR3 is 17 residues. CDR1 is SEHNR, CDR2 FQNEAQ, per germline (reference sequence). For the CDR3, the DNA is TGTGCCAGCAGCCTAAGGACAGGGGATTTGGACGGAAACACCATATATTTT. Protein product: CASSLRTGDLDGNTIYF.

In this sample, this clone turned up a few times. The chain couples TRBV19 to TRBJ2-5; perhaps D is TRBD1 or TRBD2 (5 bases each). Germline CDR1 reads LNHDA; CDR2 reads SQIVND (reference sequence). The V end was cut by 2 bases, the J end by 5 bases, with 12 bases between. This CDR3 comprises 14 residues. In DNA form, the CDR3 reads TGTGCCAGTAGTATAACAGGAGAGCGGGAGACCCAGTACTTC. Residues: CASSITGERETQYF.

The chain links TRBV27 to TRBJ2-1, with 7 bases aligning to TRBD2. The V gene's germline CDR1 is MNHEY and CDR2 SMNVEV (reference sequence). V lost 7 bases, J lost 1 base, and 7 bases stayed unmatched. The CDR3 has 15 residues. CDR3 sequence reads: CASTRGSGSYNEQFF. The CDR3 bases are TGTGCCAGCACTCGCGGGAGCGGTTCCTACAATGAGCAGTTCTTC.

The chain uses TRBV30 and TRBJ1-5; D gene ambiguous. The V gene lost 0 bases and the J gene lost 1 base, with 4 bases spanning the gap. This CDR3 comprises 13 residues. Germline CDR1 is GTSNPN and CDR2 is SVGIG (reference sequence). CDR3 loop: CAWSVRSNQPQHF. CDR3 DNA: TGTGCCTGGAGTGTACGCAGCAATCAGCCCCAGCATTTT.

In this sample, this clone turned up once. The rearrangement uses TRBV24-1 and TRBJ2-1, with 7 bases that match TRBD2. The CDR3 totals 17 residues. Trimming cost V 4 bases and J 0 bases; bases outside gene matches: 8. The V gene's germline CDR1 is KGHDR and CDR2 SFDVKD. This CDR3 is CATSEAGLINSYNEQFF. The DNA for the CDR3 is TGTGCCACCAGTGAAGCGGGACTAATAAACTCCTACAATGAGCAGTTCTTC.

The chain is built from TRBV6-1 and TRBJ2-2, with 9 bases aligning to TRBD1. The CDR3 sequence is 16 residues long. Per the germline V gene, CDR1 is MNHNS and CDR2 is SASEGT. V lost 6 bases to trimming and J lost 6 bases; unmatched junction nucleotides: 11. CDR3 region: CASSENPGQGAGELFF. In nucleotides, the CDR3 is TGTGCCAGCAGCGAAAACCCGGGACAGGGCGCCGGGGAGCTGTTTTTT.

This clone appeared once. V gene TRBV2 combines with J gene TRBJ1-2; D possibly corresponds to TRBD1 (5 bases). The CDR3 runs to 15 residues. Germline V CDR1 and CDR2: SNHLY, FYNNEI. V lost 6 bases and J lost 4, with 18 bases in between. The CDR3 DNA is TGTGCCAGCAGGGTTTCCCGGGACGGCCCCTATGGCTACACCTTC. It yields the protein CASRVSRDGPYGYTF.